This is a list of T cell receptor beta chains from one sample in a study of blood T cells in healthy people across ages. TCRdb reprocessed the 5' RACE reads via MiXCR and lists one record per CDR3 protein. The table has 1.5 million or so distinct CDR3 sequences, under 55% seen once; the top ten hold over 3.5%. The specimen was blood. These receptors originate from a woman between 18 and 29 years old in good health. Each CDR3 is given with its conserved first and last residue. Fields, in order: J gene, clone size, V gene, D gene, CDR3 DNA, CDR3 protein. The D gene is left open where the match is weak. Not every row has a clone size; where given, it reads once, few, many or a size class.

TRBJ2-3 . TRBV7-9 . TGTGCCAGCAGCGATCTCCGGGATACGCAGTATTTT CASSDLRDTQYF
TRBJ1-2 few TRBV9 . TGTGCCAGCAGCGCACCTCGACAAGCTGGCTACACCTTC CASSAPRQAGYTF
TRBJ1-2 few TRBV7-2 . TGTGCCAGCAGCATCGACCCATCCTCCTATGGCTACACCTTC CASSIDPSSYGYTF
TRBJ2-7 few TRBV7-2 TRBD1 TGTGCCAGCAGCTTAGAGATAGGGGGCGGCGAGCAGTACTTC CASSLEIGGGEQYF
TRBJ2-5 few TRBV7-2 TRBD1 TGTGCCAGCAGCTTATTTCAGGGGGCGAACTACAATGAGCAGTACTTC CASSLFQGANYNEQYF
TRBJ2-5 . TRBV27 TRBD2 TGTGCCAGCAGTAAAAATTTAGCGGGATTAGATGGGACCCAGTACTTC CASSKNLAGLDGTQYF
TRBJ1-2 few TRBV6-5 . TGTGCCAGCAGAGCGACAGGCATAAACTATGGCTACACCTTC CASRATGINYGYTF
TRBJ2-1 . TRBV5-1 TRBD1 TGCGCCAGCAGCGGCGACAGGGCCGAAGACCACAATGAGCAGTTCTTC CASSGDRAEDHNEQFF
TRBJ2-7 . TRBV6-2/TRBV6-3 . TGTGCCAGCAGGATTAGCGGTACCTACAATGAGCAGTACTTC CASRISGTYNEQYF
TRBJ2-5 few TRBV12-3/TRBV12-4 TRBD2 TGTGCCAGCAGACGAGGACTAGCGGGGGCAGGCAATGAGCAGTACTTC CASRRGLAGAGNEQYF
TRBJ2-3 few TRBV20-1 . TGCAGTGCTATGGGCTGGAGGAGTACGCAGTATTTT CSAMGWRSTQYF
TRBJ2-3 many TRBV6-2/TRBV6-3 . TGTGCCAGCAGTGGGGACCTGTCCACAGATACGCAGTATTTT CASSGDLSTDTQYF
TRBJ2-7 . TRBV4-3 . TGCGCCAGCAGCCAAGGAGCCCCCCACAGGGACTACGAGCAGTACTTC CASSQGAPHRDYEQYF
TRBJ2-7 many TRBV7-2 TRBD2 TGTGCCAGCAGCCCAAGCGGGGGGCGGTCCTACGAGCAGTACTTC CASSPSGGRSYEQYF
TRBJ1-5 . TRBV28 . TGTGCCAGCAGACGCGCAGGGGTAGGGAATCAGCCCCAGCATTTT CASRRAGVGNQPQHF
TRBJ2-2 . TRBV5-1 . TGCGCCAGCGCCCCTCAGGACACCGGGGAGCTGTTTTTT CASAPQDTGELFF
TRBJ2-5 few TRBV7-9 . TGTGCCAGCAGCTTCATTGTTGGGCTAGCGTCAGAGACCCAGTACTTC CASSFIVGLASETQYF